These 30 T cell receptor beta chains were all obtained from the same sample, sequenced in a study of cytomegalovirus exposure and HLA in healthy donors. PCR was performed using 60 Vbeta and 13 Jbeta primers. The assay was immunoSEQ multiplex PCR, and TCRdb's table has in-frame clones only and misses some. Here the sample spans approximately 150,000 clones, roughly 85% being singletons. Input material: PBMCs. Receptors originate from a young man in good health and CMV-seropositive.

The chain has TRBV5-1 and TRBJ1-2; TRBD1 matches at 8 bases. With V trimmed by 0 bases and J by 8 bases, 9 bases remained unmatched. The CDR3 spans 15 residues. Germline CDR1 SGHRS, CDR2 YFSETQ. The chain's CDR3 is CASSLAGQGTSGYTF. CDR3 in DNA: TGCGCCAGCAGCTTGGCCGGACAGGGAACATCGGGCTACACCTTC.

This CDR3 is CASSFQGNYEQYF. CDR3 in DNA: TGTGCCAGCAGTTTTCAGGGGAACTACGAGCAGTACTTC. The chain links TRBV27 to TRBJ2-7; perhaps TRBD1 as D (6 bases). With 3 bases removed from V and 3 bases from J, the gap between germline ends came to 9 bases. The CDR3 has 13 residues. Germline CDR1 and CDR2: MNHEY and SMNVEV (reference sequence).

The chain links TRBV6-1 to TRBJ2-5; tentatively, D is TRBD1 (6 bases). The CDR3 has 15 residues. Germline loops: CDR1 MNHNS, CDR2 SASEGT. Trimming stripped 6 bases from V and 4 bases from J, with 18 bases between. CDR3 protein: CASRETRGWRETQYF. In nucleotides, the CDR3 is TGTGCCAGCAGAGAGACCAGGGGTTGGAGAGAGACCCAGTACTTC.

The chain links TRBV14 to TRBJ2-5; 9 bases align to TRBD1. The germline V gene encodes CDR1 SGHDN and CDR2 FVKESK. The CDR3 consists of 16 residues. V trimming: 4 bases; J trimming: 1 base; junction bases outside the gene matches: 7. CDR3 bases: TGTGCCAGCAGCCTGCTTGGACAGGGGCGCCAAGAGACCCAGTACTTC. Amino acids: CASSLLGQGRQETQYF. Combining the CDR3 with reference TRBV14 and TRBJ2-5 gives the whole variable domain EAGVTQFPSHSVIEKGQTVTLRCDPISGHDNLYWYRRVMGKEIKFLLHFVKESKQDESGMPNNRFLAERTGGTYSTLKVQPAELEDSGVYFCASSLLGQGRQETQYFGPGTRLLVL.

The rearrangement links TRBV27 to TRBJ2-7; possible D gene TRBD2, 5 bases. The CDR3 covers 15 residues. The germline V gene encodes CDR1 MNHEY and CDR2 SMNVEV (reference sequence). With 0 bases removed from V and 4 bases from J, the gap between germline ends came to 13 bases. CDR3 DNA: TGTGCCAGCAGTTTATCGGAACGGAGGTCTTACGAGCAGTACTTC. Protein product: CASSLSERRSYEQYF.

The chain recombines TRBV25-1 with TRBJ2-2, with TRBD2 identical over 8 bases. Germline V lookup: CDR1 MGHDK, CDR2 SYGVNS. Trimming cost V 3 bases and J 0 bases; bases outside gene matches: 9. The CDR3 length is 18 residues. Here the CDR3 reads CASSDPQSSGPNTGELFF. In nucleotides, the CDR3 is TGTGCCAGCAGTGACCCCCAATCTAGCGGGCCGAACACCGGGGAGCTGTTTTTT.

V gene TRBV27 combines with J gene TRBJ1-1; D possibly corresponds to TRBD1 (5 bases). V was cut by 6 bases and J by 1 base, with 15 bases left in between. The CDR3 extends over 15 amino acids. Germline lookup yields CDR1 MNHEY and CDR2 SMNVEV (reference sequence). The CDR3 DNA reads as TGTGCCAGCAGAGATGGAGAAAGGGGGAACACTGAAGCTTTCTTT. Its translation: CASRDGERGNTEAFF.

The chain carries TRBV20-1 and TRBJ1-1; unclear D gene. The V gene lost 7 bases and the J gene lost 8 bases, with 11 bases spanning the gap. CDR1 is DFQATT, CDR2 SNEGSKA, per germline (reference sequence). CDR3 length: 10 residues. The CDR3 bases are TGCAGTGGGGAAAGCGGAGAAGCTTTCTTT. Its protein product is CSGESGEAFF.

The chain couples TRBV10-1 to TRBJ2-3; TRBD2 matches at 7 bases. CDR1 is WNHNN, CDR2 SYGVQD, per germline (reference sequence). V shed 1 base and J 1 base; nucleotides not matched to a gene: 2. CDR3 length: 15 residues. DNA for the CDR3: TGCGCCAGCAGTGAGTTCAGCGGGGGCACAGATACGCAGTATTTT. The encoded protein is CASSEFSGGTDTQYF.

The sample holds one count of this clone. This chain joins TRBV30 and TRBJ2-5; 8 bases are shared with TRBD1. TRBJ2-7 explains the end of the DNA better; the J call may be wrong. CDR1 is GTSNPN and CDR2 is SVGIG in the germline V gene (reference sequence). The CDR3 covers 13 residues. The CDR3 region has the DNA TGTGCCTGGAGTCCCGGGACAGGCACCGAGCAGTACTTC. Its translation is CAWSPGTGTEQYF.

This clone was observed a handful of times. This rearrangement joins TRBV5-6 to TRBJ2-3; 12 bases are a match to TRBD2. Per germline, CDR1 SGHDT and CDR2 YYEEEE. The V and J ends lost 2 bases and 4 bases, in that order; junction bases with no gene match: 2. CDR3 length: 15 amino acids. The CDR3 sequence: CASSFRLAGADTQYF. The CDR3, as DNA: TGTGCCAGCAGCTTCCGACTAGCGGGAGCAGATACGCAGTATTTT.

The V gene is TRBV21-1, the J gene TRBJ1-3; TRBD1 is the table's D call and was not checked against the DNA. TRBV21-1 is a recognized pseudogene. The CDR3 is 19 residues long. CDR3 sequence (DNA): TGTGCCAGCAGCAAGGGTAAGCCGACAGGGTGGTTCGCTGGAAACACCATATATTTT. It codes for CASSKGKPTGWFAGNTIYF.

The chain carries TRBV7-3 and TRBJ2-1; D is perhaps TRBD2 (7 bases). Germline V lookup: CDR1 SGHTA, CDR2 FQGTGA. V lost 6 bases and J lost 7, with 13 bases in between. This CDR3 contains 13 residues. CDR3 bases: TGTGCCAGCAGGAGTGGGGGGGCAAATGAGCAGTTCTTC. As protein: CASRSGGANEQFF.

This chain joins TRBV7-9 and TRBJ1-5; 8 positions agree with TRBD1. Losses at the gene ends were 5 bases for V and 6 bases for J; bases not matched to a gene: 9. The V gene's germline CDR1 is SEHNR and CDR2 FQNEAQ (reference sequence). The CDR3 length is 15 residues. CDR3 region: CASSLGTGGRQPQHF. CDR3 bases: TGTGCCAGCAGCCTCGGGACAGGTGGGCGTCAGCCCCAGCATTTT.

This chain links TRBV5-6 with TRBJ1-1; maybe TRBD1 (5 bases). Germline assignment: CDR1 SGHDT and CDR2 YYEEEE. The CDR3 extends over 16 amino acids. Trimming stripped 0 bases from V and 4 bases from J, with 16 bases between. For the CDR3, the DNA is TGTGCCAGCAGCTTGGGCGGGAGGACAACCTTCACTGAAGCTTTCTTT. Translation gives CASSLGGRTTFTEAFF.

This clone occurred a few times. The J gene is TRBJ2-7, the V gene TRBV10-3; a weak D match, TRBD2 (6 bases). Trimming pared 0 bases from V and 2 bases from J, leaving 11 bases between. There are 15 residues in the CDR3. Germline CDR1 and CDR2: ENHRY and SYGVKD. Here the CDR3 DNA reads TGTGCCATCAGTGAGTCGGAGACGGGAGCCTACGAGCAGTACTTC. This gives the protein CAISESETGAYEQYF.

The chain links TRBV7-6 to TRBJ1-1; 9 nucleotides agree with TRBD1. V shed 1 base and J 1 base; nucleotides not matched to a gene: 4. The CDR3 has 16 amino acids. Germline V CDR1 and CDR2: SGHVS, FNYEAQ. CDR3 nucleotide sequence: TGTGCCAGCAGCTTAGGGACAGGGGAGAAGAACACTGAAGCTTTCTTT. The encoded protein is CASSLGTGEKNTEAFF.

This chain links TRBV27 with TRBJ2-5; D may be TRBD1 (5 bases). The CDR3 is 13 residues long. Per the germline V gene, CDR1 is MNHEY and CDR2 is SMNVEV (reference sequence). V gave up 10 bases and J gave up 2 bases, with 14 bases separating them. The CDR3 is CATAPQGQETQYF. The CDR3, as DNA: TGTGCCACCGCCCCTCAGGGTCAAGAGACCCAGTACTTC.

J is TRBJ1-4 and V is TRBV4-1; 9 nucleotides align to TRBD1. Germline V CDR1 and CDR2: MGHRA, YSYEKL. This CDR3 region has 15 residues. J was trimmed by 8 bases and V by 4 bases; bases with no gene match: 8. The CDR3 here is CASSPTGGEREKLFF. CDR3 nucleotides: TGCGCCAGCAGCCCAACAGGGGGCGAAAGGGAAAAACTGTTTTTT.

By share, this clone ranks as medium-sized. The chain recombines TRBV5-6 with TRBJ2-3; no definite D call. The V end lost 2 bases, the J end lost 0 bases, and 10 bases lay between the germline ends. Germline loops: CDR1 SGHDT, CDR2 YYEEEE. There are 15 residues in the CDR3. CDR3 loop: CASSLGSTSTDTQYF. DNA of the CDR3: TGTGCCAGCAGCTTAGGATCGACTAGCACAGATACGCAGTATTTT.

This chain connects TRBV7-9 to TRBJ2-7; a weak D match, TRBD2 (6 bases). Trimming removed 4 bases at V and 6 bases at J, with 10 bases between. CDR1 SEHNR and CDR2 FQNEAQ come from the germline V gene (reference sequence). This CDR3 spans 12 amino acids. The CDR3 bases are TGTGCCAGCAGCTGGGGACTTTCCGAGCAGTACTTC. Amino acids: CASSWGLSEQYF.

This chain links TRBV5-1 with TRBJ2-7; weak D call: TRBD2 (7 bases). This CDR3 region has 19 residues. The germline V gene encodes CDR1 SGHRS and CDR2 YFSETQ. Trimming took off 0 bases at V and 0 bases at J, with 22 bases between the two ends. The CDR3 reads CASSLVGGAQVKSSYEQYF. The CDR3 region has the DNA TGCGCCAGCAGCTTGGTAGGGGGGGCACAGGTGAAAAGCTCCTACGAGCAGTACTTC.

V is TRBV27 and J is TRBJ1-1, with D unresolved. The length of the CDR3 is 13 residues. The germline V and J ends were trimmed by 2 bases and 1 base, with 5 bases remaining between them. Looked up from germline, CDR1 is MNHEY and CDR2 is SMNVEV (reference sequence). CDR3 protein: CASSLQENTEAFF. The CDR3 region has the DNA TGTGCCAGCAGTTTACAGGAGAACACTGAAGCTTTCTTT.

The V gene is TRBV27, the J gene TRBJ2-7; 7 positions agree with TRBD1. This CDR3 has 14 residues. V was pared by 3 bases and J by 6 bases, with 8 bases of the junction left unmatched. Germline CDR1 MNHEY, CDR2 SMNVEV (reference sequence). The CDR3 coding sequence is TGTGCCAGCAGTTTTACAGGGGAGAGCGCCGAGCAGTACTTC. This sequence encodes CASSFTGESAEQYF.

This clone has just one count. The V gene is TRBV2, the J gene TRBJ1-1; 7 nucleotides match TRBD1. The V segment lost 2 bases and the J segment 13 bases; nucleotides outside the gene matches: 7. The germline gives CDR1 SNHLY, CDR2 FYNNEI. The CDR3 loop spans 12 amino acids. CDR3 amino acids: CASSELTGIDFF. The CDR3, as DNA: TGTGCCAGCAGTGAATTGACAGGGATTGATTTCTTT.

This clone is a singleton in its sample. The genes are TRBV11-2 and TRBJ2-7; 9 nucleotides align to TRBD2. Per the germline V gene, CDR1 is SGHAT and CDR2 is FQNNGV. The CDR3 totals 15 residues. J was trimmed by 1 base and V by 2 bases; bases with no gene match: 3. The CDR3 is CASSLNAGGSYEQYF. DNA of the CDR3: TGTGCCAGCAGCTTAAATGCGGGGGGGTCCTACGAGCAGTACTTC.

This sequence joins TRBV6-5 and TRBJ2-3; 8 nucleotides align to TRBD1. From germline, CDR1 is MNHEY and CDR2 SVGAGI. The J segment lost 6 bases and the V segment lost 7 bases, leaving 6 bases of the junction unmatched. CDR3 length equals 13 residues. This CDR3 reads CASKQGATDTQYF. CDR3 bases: TGTGCCAGCAAGCAGGGGGCTACGGATACGCAGTATTTT.

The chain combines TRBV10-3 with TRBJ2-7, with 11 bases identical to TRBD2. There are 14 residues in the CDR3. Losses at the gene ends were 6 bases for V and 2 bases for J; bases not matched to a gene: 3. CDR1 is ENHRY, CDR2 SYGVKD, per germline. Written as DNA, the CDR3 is TGTGCCATCAGCCAGACTAGCGGGACCTACGAGCAGTACTTC. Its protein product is CAISQTSGTYEQYF.

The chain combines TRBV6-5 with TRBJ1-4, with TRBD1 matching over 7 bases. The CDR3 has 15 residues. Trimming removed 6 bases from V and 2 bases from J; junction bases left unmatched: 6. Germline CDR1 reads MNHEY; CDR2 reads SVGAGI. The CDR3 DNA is TGTGCCAGCAGCCGACAGGGTTGGACTAATGAAAAACTGTTTTTT. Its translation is CASSRQGWTNEKLFF.

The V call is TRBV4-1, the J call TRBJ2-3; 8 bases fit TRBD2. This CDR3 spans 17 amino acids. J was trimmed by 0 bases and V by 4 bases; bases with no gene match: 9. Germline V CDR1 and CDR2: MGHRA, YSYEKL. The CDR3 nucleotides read TGCGCCAGCAGCCCCTCCCGACTAGCGCGAAGCACAGATACGCAGTATTTT. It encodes CASSPSRLARSTDTQYF.